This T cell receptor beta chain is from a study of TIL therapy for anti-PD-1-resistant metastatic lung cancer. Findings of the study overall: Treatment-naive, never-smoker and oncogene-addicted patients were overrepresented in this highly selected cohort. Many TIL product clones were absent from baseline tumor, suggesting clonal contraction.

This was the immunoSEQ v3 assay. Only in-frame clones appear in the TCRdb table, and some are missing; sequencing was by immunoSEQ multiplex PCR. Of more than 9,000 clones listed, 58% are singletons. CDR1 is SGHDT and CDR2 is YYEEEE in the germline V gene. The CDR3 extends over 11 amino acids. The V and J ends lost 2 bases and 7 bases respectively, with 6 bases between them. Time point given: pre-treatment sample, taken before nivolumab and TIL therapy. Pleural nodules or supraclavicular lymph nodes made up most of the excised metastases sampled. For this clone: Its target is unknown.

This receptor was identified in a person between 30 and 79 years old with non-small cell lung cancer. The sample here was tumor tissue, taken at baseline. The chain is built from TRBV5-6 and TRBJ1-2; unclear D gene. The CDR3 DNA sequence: TGTGCCAGCAGCTTCAGGCTTGGCTACACCTTC. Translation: CASSFRLGYTF.